The clone carrying this TCR beta chain was counted once. Antigen specificity is unknown. This entry belongs to a study of blood T cells in healthy people across ages. Study conclusions and caveats: Conclusively comparing naive with antigen-experienced cells was impossible with unsorted PBMCs. Long-lived donors had more naive CD4+ cells and higher diversity than aged donors.

Germline V CDR1 and CDR2: LGHNT, FRNRAP. The length of the CDR3 is 16 residues. The second PCR ran roughly 7 to 12 cycles with a sample-barcoded 5' primer and J-beta primers. Carrying 12 random nucleotides, a template-switch adaptor labeled each individual cDNA molecule. TCRdb reanalysed the 5' RACE reads using MiXCR and keeps one entry per CDR3 protein. This table has almost 300,000 distinct CDR3 sequences, less than 30% appearing once. This chain links TRBV12-5 with TRBJ2-1; 7 positions match TRBD2. The tail of the sequence fits TRBJ2-7 better, so the J call may be wrong. The material sequenced was blood. This sequence was found in a woman in her seventies in good health. CDR3 amino acids: CASTQQPGGRIYEQYF. The CDR3 DNA follows: TGTGCTAGTACCCAGCAGCCGGGAGGTAGGATCTACGAGCAGTACTTC.